This entry lists 14 T cell receptor beta chains sequenced from one sample in a study of T cells in localized non-small cell lung cancer. The method was immunoSEQ multiplex PCR; TCRdb's version includes in-frame clones alone and lacks a portion of them. Seen here are approximately 80,000 clones, more than 70% observed once, and the top ten hold roughly 9.8%. Here the sequenced sample was peripheral blood, taken before any cancer treatment. The receptor set was obtained from a female donor over 55 with stage I lung adenocarcinoma.

The chain has TRBV4-2 and TRBJ2-3, with D perhaps matching TRBD1 (5 bases). The CDR3 has 16 amino acids. The V gene lost 1 base and the J gene lost 3 bases, with 14 bases spanning the gap. From germline, CDR1 is LGHNA and CDR2 YNFKEQ. CDR3 protein: CASSQGPRASTDTQYF. The CDR3 DNA reads as TGTGCCAGCAGCCAAGGCCCCAGGGCCTCGACAGATACGCAGTATTTT.

The chain has TRBV7-2 and TRBJ2-5; perhaps TRBD1 as D (5 bases). The CDR3 covers 14 residues. V lost 4 bases and J 2 bases, leaving 11 bases between the germline ends. Germline CDR1 is SGHTA and CDR2 is FQGNSA. The CDR3 nucleotides read TGTGCCAGCAGCTCCCAGCCAGGGCAAGAGACCCAGTACTTC. Its translation is CASSSQPGQETQYF.

The chain combines TRBV7-8 with TRBJ2-1, with 10 bases matching TRBD2. The CDR3 extends over 16 amino acids. The germline V gene has CDR1 SGHVS and CDR2 FQNEAQ. V trimming: 5 bases; J trimming: 7 bases; junction bases outside the gene matches: 11. This CDR3 is CASSQRGGLGLNEQFF. CDR3 sequence (DNA): TGTGCCAGCAGCCAGCGGGGGGGCCTCGGATTGAATGAGCAGTTCTTC.

The chain has TRBV7-2 and TRBJ2-7, with a tentative D call TRBD2 (6 bases). Trimming stripped 1 base from V and 2 bases from J, with 9 bases between. The CDR3 totals 14 residues. Per germline, CDR1 SGHTA and CDR2 FQGNSA. The CDR3 loop reads CASSLGLVAYEQYF. Here the CDR3 DNA reads TGTGCCAGCAGCTTAGGACTAGTAGCCTACGAGCAGTACTTC.

The rearrangement joins TRBV30 to TRBJ2-3; 12 nucleotides match TRBD2. V shed 1 base and J 3 bases; nucleotides not matched to a gene: 5. CDR1 is GTSNPN, CDR2 SVGIG, per germline (reference sequence). CDR3 length: 16 residues. The CDR3 sequence: CAWSAFGLAGTDTQYF. The CDR3 DNA sequence: TGTGCCTGGAGTGCCTTCGGACTAGCGGGAACAGATACGCAGTATTTT.

This clone was seen only a few times. The rearrangement uses TRBV30 and TRBJ1-1; TRBD1 is a possible D gene (6 bases). Germline-derived CDR1 and CDR2 are GTSNPN and SVGIG (reference sequence). The CDR3 totals 11 residues. V was pared by 5 bases and J by 8 bases, with 12 bases between. Written as DNA, the CDR3 is TGTGCCTGGGGGACAAACAAAGAAGCTTTCTTT. Translating it yields CAWGTNKEAFF.

The V call is TRBV30, the J call TRBJ1-1; the D gene is possibly TRBD1 (5 bases). Germline V gene data show CDR1 as GTSNPN and CDR2 as SVGIG (reference sequence). Trimming stripped 3 bases from V and 8 bases from J, with 16 bases between. The CDR3 has 13 amino acids. CDR3 nucleotides: TGTGCCTGGAGGGGGGGTCCCGGCGCGGAAGCTTTCTTT. Amino acid sequence: CAWRGGPGAEAFF. Using reference TRBV30 and TRBJ1-1 for the parts outside the CDR3, the full variable domain is SQTIHQWPATLVQPVGSPLSLECTVEGTSNPNLYWYRQAAGRGLQLLFYSVGIGQISSEVPQNLSASRPQDRQFILSSKKLLLSDSGFYLCAWRGGPGAEAFFGQGTRLTVV.

This clone showed up just once. This chain uses TRBV2 with TRBJ2-7, with D maybe TRBD1 (6 bases). Between the trimmed V and J ends, which lost 2 bases and 6 bases, there was a span of 8 bases. CDR1 and CDR2 from the germline V gene are SNHLY and FYNNEI. CDR3 size: 12 residues. The CDR3 DNA follows: TGTGCCAGCAGTGAACAGGGGTTCGAGCAGTACTTC. This sequence encodes CASSEQGFEQYF.

The gene calls are TRBV27 and TRBJ1-5; perhaps TRBD1 as D (5 bases). The CDR3 totals 14 residues. Germline assignment: CDR1 MNHEY and CDR2 SMNVEV (reference sequence). V was shortened by 0 bases and J by 2 bases, with 5 bases between the two germline ends. The CDR3 here is CASSLSGGNQPQHF. CDR3 DNA: TGTGCCAGCAGTTTATCAGGGGGCAATCAGCCCCAGCATTTT.

Here the CDR3 reads CASSLVPRQGTNYGYTF. The DNA of the CDR3 is TGTGCCAGCAGCTTAGTACCTCGACAGGGAACAAACTATGGCTACACCTTC. This chain joins TRBV7-2 and TRBJ1-2, with 7 bases lining up with TRBD1. The CDR3 contains 17 residues. Trimming took 1 base from V and 2 from J; bases not matched to a gene: 10. Germline loops: CDR1 SGHTA, CDR2 FQGNSA.

The V call is TRBV15, the J call TRBJ2-2; no clear D. The CDR3 length is 14 residues. V gave up 0 bases and J gave up 4 bases, with 6 bases separating them. Germline CDR1 and CDR2: LNHNV and YYDKDF (reference sequence). DNA for the CDR3: TGTGCCACCAGCAGAGAAATGATCACCGGGGAGCTGTTTTTT. As protein: CATSREMITGELFF.

V usage is TRBV6-6 and J usage is TRBJ2-1; 12 bases align to TRBD2. CDR1 MNHNY and CDR2 SVGAGI come from the germline V gene (reference sequence). Trimming cost V 6 bases and J 8 bases; bases outside gene matches: 11. This CDR3 has 16 residues. In DNA, the CDR3 is TGTGCCAGCAGCAAAACGACTAGCGGGAGTATTGATGAGCAGTTCTTC. Protein sequence: CASSKTTSGSIDEQFF.

The count of this clone is one. The chain carries TRBV7-9 and TRBJ2-7, with D perhaps TRBD1 or TRBD2 (5 bases each). This CDR3 is built from 14 residues. Trimming took off 5 bases at V and 1 base at J, with 12 bases between the two ends. Germline lookup yields CDR1 SEHNR and CDR2 FQNEAQ (reference sequence). The CDR3 here is CASSPGTGSYEQYF. The CDR3 DNA follows: TGTGCCAGCAGCCCTGGGACGGGATCCTACGAGCAGTACTTC.

This chain joins TRBV28 and TRBJ2-7; D is possibly TRBD1 (6 bases). With 8 bases removed from V and 6 bases from J, the gap between germline ends came to 17 bases. Germline V gives CDR1 MDHEN, CDR2 SYDVKM. The length of the CDR3 is 13 residues. The chain's CDR3 is CASAPLRGREQYF. The CDR3 region has the DNA TGTGCCAGCGCCCCCCTCAGGGGACGCGAGCAGTACTTC.